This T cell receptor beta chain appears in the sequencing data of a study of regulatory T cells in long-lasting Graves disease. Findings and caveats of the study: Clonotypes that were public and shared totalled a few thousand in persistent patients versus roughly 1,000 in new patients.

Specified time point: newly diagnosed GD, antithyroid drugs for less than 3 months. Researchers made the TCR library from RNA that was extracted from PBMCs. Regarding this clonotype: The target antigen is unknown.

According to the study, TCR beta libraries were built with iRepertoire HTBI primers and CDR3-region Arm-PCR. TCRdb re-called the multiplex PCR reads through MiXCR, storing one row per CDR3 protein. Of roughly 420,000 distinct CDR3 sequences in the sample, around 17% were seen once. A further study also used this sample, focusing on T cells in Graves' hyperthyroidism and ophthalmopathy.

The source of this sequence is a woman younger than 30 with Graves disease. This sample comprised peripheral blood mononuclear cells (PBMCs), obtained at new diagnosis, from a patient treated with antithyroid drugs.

Here the CDR3 reads CASSADYLGDTEAFF. DNA for the CDR3: TGTGCCAGCAGCGCGGACTATCTGGGGGACACTGAAGCTTTCTTT. V gene TRBV7-9 combines with J gene TRBJ1-1; D perhaps matches TRBD1 (5 bases). Germline values: CDR1 SEHNR, CDR2 FQNEAQ (reference sequence). This CDR3 has 15 amino acids. V was trimmed by 5 bases and J by 3 bases, leaving 16 bases between them.